Listed below are T cell receptor beta chains from one sample, sequenced in a study of blood T cell repertoires in COVID-19. Profiled with immunoSEQ multiplex PCR; TCRdb holds only in-frame clones, not every one. The sample records under 120,000 clones, around 84% being singletons. Sample: peripheral blood. The receptor source for this set is a human donor in a cohort sampled during active COVID-19. Both conserved end residues are part of each CDR3. The D gene is left open where the match is weak. Clone size, where shown, is once, few, many, or a class for clones that have expanded.

D gene: -; clone size: -; V gene: TRBV9; J gene: TRBJ2-1; CDR3 DNA: TGTGCCAGCAGCGTAGGTGGGACTCTAACCCATGAGCAGTTCTTC; CDR3 protein: CASSVGGTLTHEQFF
D gene: TRBD2; clone size: -; V gene: TRBV28; J gene: TRBJ2-1; CDR3 DNA: TGTGCCAGCAGTTCTCTAGCGGGAGGGGTGAATGAGCAGTTCTTC; CDR3 protein: CASSSLAGGVNEQFF
D gene: TRBD2; clone size: -; V gene: TRBV3-1/TRBV3-2; J gene: TRBJ2-5; CDR3 DNA: TGTGCCAGCAGCCAAGGCCAGCGGGAAGGGACCCAGTACTTC; CDR3 protein: CASSQGQREGTQYF
D gene: TRBD1; clone size: -; V gene: TRBV12-5; J gene: TRBJ1-1; CDR3 DNA: TGTGCTAGTGAAAATTCGGGACAGGGAGTAAGGAACACTGAAGCTTTCTTT; CDR3 protein: CASENSGQGVRNTEAFF
D gene: -; clone size: few; V gene: TRBV3-1/TRBV3-2; J gene: TRBJ2-5; CDR3 DNA: TGTGCCAGCAGCCAGAACTACCGCCAAGAGACCCAGTACTTC; CDR3 protein: CASSQNYRQETQYF
D gene: -; clone size: few; V gene: TRBV11-3; J gene: TRBJ1-2; CDR3 DNA: TGTGCCAGCAGCTTGACAGACTATGGCTACACCTTC; CDR3 protein: CASSLTDYGYTF
D gene: -; clone size: -; V gene: TRBV12-3/TRBV12-4; J gene: TRBJ2-1; CDR3 DNA: TGTGCCAGCAGACGACTAGAGTACAATGAGCAGTTCTTC; CDR3 protein: CASRRLEYNEQFF
D gene: -; clone size: -; V gene: TRBV2; J gene: TRBJ1-5; CDR3 DNA: TGTGCCAGTAGCCGGGACAATCAGCCCCAGCATTTT; CDR3 protein: CASSRDNQPQHF
D gene: TRBD2; clone size: -; V gene: TRBV27; J gene: TRBJ2-7; CDR3 DNA: TGTGCCAGCAGTTTATCTAGCGGGAGGGCGGGAACCTACGAGCAGTACTTC; CDR3 protein: CASSLSSGRAGTYEQYF
D gene: -; clone size: -; V gene: TRBV20-1; J gene: TRBJ1-1; CDR3 DNA: TGCAGTACGCGGAGGAACACTGAAGCTTTCTTT; CDR3 protein: CSTRRNTEAFF
D gene: -; clone size: -; V gene: TRBV29-1; J gene: TRBJ2-4; CDR3 DNA: TGCAGCGTTGAAGGACAGGCCAAAAACATTCAGTACTTC; CDR3 protein: CSVEGQAKNIQYF
D gene: TRBD1; clone size: -; V gene: TRBV24-1; J gene: TRBJ1-2; CDR3 DNA: TGTGCCACCAGTGATTTCGGGACAGGCGGTGGCTACACCTTC; CDR3 protein: CATSDFGTGGGYTF
D gene: TRBD1; clone size: -; V gene: TRBV2; J gene: TRBJ1-6; CDR3 DNA: TGTGCCAGCATCCTTCTCGGGACAGGGTATAATTCACCCCTCCACTTT; CDR3 protein: CASILLGTGYNSPLHF
D gene: -; clone size: -; V gene: TRBV14; J gene: TRBJ1-4; CDR3 DNA: TGTGCCAGCAGCCAAGATCTTGGTGGACTTAATGAAAAACTGTTTTTT; CDR3 protein: CASSQDLGGLNEKLFF
D gene: TRBD1; clone size: -; V gene: TRBV5-1; J gene: TRBJ1-3; CDR3 DNA: TGCGCCAGCAGCCCGGACAGGGGCCCTGGAAACACCATATATTTT; CDR3 protein: CASSPDRGPGNTIYF
D gene: -; clone size: -; V gene: TRBV5-4; J gene: TRBJ1-4; CDR3 DNA: TGTGCCAGCAGCTTGGGGGGAGTAACTAATGAAAAACTGTTTTTT; CDR3 protein: CASSLGGVTNEKLFF
D gene: TRBD2; clone size: -; V gene: TRBV7-2; J gene: TRBJ2-1; CDR3 DNA: TGTGCCAGCAGCGCAGGACTAGCGGGAAACTACAATGAGCAGTTCTTC; CDR3 protein: CASSAGLAGNYNEQFF
D gene: TRBD2; clone size: -; V gene: TRBV9; J gene: TRBJ2-3; CDR3 DNA: TGTGCCAGCAGCGGTAGCGGGAGGGTTGATACGCAGTATTTT; CDR3 protein: CASSGSGRVDTQYF
D gene: TRBD1; clone size: -; V gene: TRBV30; J gene: TRBJ1-5; CDR3 DNA: TGTGCCTGGAGCGGACAGGTCAATCAGCCCCAGCATTTT; CDR3 protein: CAWSGQVNQPQHF
D gene: -; clone size: -; V gene: TRBV24-1; J gene: TRBJ2-1; CDR3 DNA: TGTGCCACCAGTGACCCGACAGGGGAGGGCTACAATGAGCAGTTCTTC; CDR3 protein: CATSDPTGEGYNEQFF
D gene: -; clone size: few; V gene: TRBV3-1/TRBV3-2; J gene: TRBJ2-2; CDR3 DNA: TGTGCCAGCAGCCATCTCTCTAGGGAGCTGTTTTTT; CDR3 protein: CASSHLSRELFF
D gene: -; clone size: -; V gene: TRBV30; J gene: TRBJ1-1; CDR3 DNA: TGTGCCTGGAGGGGGCAGCTTAACACTGAAGCTTTCTTT; CDR3 protein: CAWRGQLNTEAFF
D gene: -; clone size: once; V gene: TRBV11-3; J gene: TRBJ2-1; CDR3 DNA: TGTGCCAGCAGTCAGGGGGCGAGCGGGATCTACAATGAGCAGTTCTTC; CDR3 protein: CASSQGASGIYNEQFF
D gene: TRBD2; clone size: -; V gene: TRBV5-1; J gene: TRBJ2-1; CDR3 DNA: TGCGCCAGCAGCTTGGGCCCCCTTAGCGGGGGGGGGTATGAGCAGTTCTTC; CDR3 protein: CASSLGPLSGGGYEQFF
D gene: TRBD1; clone size: -; V gene: TRBV19; J gene: TRBJ1-5; CDR3 DNA: TGTGCCAGTAGAAACAGGGGGCCCAATCAGCCCCAGCATTTT; CDR3 protein: CASRNRGPNQPQHF
D gene: -; clone size: -; V gene: TRBV15; J gene: TRBJ2-7; CDR3 DNA: TGTGCCACCAGCAGAGATAAGAAGAGCTCCTACGAGCAGTACTTC; CDR3 protein: CATSRDKKSSYEQYF
D gene: -; clone size: -; V gene: TRBV11-2; J gene: TRBJ2-7; CDR3 DNA: TGTGCCAGCAGCCTACTAACCGGGATCTACGAGCAGTACTTC; CDR3 protein: CASSLLTGIYEQYF
D gene: TRBD1; clone size: -; V gene: TRBV28; J gene: TRBJ1-4; CDR3 DNA: TGTGCCAGCACCTCCACCGGGACAGGGGGGAACGAAAAACTGTTTTTT; CDR3 protein: CASTSTGTGGNEKLFF
D gene: -; clone size: -; V gene: TRBV4-3; J gene: TRBJ2-3; CDR3 DNA: TGCGCCAGCAGCCAAGAAATGACGGACAGCCTCACAGATACGCAGTATTTT; CDR3 protein: CASSQEMTDSLTDTQYF
D gene: -; clone size: once; V gene: TRBV19; J gene: TRBJ1-6; CDR3 DNA: TGTGCCAGTAGCAGACAGGCCGATAATTCACCCCTCCACTTT; CDR3 protein: CASSRQADNSPLHF
D gene: TRBD1; clone size: -; V gene: TRBV10-3; J gene: TRBJ1-6; CDR3 DNA: TGTGCCATCAGTGACCCAGACAGGGCTGCACCCCTCCACTTT; CDR3 protein: CAISDPDRAAPLHF
D gene: -; clone size: few; V gene: TRBV15; J gene: TRBJ1-5; CDR3 DNA: TGTGCCACCAGCAGAGTTGCAGGGCCCCAGCATTTT; CDR3 protein: CATSRVAGPQHF
D gene: -; clone size: -; V gene: TRBV5-6; J gene: TRBJ1-2; CDR3 DNA: TGTGCCAGCAGCTTACAGGGTCCTAACTATGGCTACACCTTC; CDR3 protein: CASSLQGPNYGYTF
D gene: -; clone size: -; V gene: TRBV19; J gene: TRBJ2-7; CDR3 DNA: TGTGCCAGTAGCCTCGTGGGGGGACTCCCCTACGAGCAGTACTTC; CDR3 protein: CASSLVGGLPYEQYF
D gene: -; clone size: -; V gene: TRBV5-5; J gene: TRBJ1-3; CDR3 DNA: TGTGCCAGCAGGTTACGGGGGTCTGGAAACACCATATATTTT; CDR3 protein: CASRLRGSGNTIYF
D gene: -; clone size: -; V gene: TRBV6-5; J gene: TRBJ2-2; CDR3 DNA: TGTGCCAGCAGTTATGACAGTGACAGCTTCACCGGGGAGCTGTTTTTT; CDR3 protein: CASSYDSDSFTGELFF
D gene: TRBD1; clone size: -; V gene: TRBV10-3; J gene: TRBJ1-2; CDR3 DNA: TGTGCCATCAGATCGACAGGGGCCGGGGATGGCTACACCTTC; CDR3 protein: CAIRSTGAGDGYTF
D gene: -; clone size: -; V gene: TRBV5-1; J gene: TRBJ1-1; CDR3 DNA: TGCGCCAGCAGCTTGGGAGGCGGGAGTTACACTGAAGCTTTCTTT; CDR3 protein: CASSLGGGSYTEAFF
D gene: -; clone size: -; V gene: TRBV7-7; J gene: TRBJ2-5; CDR3 DNA: TGTGCCAGCGCCGAGGATAGTGGGACCCAGTACTTC; CDR3 protein: CASAEDSGTQYF
D gene: -; clone size: -; V gene: TRBV3-1/TRBV3-2; J gene: TRBJ1-4; CDR3 DNA: TGTGCCAGCAGCCAAGCCCCTGCAACTAATGAAAAACTGTTTTTT; CDR3 protein: CASSQAPATNEKLFF
D gene: -; clone size: -; V gene: TRBV5-1; J gene: TRBJ1-2; CDR3 DNA: TGCGCCAGCAGCCTTCAGGGAGGGGGCTACACCTTC; CDR3 protein: CASSLQGGGYTF
D gene: -; clone size: -; V gene: TRBV28; J gene: TRBJ1-5; CDR3 DNA: TGTGCCAGCAGCGGGCCAGGGTATCCCCCTCAGCCCCAGCATTTT; CDR3 protein: CASSGPGYPPQPQHF
D gene: TRBD1; clone size: -; V gene: TRBV3-1/TRBV3-2; J gene: TRBJ2-1; CDR3 DNA: TGTGCCAGCAGCCAAGGTGGGACAGGGGCCTCCCACGACGATGAGCAGTTCTTC; CDR3 protein: CASSQGGTGASHDDEQFF
D gene: -; clone size: -; V gene: TRBV2; J gene: TRBJ2-7; CDR3 DNA: TGTGCCAGCAGTGTGGGACCGGGGGCCTACGAGCAGTACTTC; CDR3 protein: CASSVGPGAYEQYF
D gene: -; clone size: -; V gene: TRBV7-3; J gene: TRBJ2-1; CDR3 DNA: TGTGCCAGCAGCTTAAGCAGGGCCGCCTACAATGAGCAGTTCTTC; CDR3 protein: CASSLSRAAYNEQFF
D gene: -; clone size: -; V gene: TRBV28; J gene: TRBJ1-6; CDR3 DNA: TGTGCCAGCAGTTTAATCCGGGACTGGGGATCACCCCTCCACTTT; CDR3 protein: CASSLIRDWGSPLHF
D gene: TRBD2; clone size: -; V gene: TRBV7-8; J gene: TRBJ2-7; CDR3 DNA: TGTGCCAGCAGCTTACCCCTAGCGGGAGGGCCGAGGGACGAGCAGTACTTC; CDR3 protein: CASSLPLAGGPRDEQYF
D gene: -; clone size: -; V gene: TRBV6-5; J gene: TRBJ1-2; CDR3 DNA: TGTGCCAGCAGTCCATCCGGGAAGGGCTACACCTTC; CDR3 protein: CASSPSGKGYTF
D gene: TRBD1; clone size: -; V gene: TRBV2; J gene: TRBJ2-7; CDR3 DNA: TGTGCCAGCAGTGAGGGTTGGACAGGGGCCTACGAGCAGTACTTC; CDR3 protein: CASSEGWTGAYEQYF
D gene: -; clone size: -; V gene: TRBV4-3; J gene: TRBJ2-7; CDR3 DNA: TGCGCCAGCAGCCCATCTGCCGGAGGGGAATACGAGCAGTACTTC; CDR3 protein: CASSPSAGGEYEQYF
D gene: TRBD2; clone size: -; V gene: TRBV2; J gene: TRBJ2-1; CDR3 DNA: TGTGCCAGCAAGGCGGGAGGGGCCTACAATGAGCAGTTCTTC; CDR3 protein: CASKAGGAYNEQFF
D gene: TRBD1; clone size: -; V gene: TRBV28; J gene: TRBJ1-2; CDR3 DNA: TGTGCCAGCACCCGCACCCCGGGGACAGGCATCTATGGCTACACCTTC; CDR3 protein: CASTRTPGTGIYGYTF
D gene: -; clone size: -; V gene: TRBV10-2; J gene: TRBJ2-3; CDR3 DNA: TGCGCCACCGATGTGGGGGTGAGTGGGACACACACAGATACGCAGTATTTT; CDR3 protein: CATDVGVSGTHTDTQYF